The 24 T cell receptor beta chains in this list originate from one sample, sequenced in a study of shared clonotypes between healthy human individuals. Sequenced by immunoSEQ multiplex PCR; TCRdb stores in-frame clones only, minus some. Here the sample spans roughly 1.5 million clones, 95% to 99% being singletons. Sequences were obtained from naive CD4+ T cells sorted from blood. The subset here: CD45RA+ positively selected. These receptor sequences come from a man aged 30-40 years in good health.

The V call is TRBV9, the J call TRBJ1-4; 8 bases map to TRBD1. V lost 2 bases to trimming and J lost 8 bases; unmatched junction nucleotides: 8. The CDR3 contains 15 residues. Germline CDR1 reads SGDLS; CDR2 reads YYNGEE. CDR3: CASSVTGGPGEKLFF. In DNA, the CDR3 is TGTGCCAGCAGCGTTACAGGGGGGCCAGGAGAAAAACTGTTTTTT.

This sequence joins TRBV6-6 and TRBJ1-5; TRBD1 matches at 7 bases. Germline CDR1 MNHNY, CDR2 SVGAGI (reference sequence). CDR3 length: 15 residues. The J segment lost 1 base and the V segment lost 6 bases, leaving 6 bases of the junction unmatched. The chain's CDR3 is CASREGQPSNQPQHF. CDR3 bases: TGTGCCAGCAGAGAGGGACAGCCAAGCAATCAGCCCCAGCATTTT.

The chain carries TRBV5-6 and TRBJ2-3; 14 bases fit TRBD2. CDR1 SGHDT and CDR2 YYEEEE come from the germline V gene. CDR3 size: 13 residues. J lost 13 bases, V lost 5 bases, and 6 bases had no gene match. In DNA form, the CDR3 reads TGTGCCAGCAGTCGGGGGACTAGCGGGAGAAAGTATTTT. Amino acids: CASSRGTSGRKYF.

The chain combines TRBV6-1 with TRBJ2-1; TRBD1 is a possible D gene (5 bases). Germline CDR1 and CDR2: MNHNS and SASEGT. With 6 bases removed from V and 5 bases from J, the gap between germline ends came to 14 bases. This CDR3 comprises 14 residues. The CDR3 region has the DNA TGTGCCAGCAGGCTAGAGACAGAAAACAATGAGCAGTTCTTC. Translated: CASRLETENNEQFF.

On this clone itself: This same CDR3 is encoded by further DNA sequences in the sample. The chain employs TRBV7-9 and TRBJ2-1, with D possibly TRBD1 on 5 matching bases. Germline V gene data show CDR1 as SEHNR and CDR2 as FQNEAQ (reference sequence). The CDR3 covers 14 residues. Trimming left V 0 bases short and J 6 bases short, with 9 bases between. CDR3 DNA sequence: TGTGCCAGCAGCTTAGCGGGGCTAGTCAATGAGCAGTTCTTC. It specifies CASSLAGLVNEQFF. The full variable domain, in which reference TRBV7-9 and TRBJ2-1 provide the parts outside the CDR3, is DTGVSQNPRHKITKRGQNVTFRCDPISEHNRLYWYRQTLGQGPEFLTYFQNEAQLEKSRLLSDRFSAERPKGSFSTLEIQRTEQGDSAMYLCASSLAGLVNEQFFGPGTRLTVL.

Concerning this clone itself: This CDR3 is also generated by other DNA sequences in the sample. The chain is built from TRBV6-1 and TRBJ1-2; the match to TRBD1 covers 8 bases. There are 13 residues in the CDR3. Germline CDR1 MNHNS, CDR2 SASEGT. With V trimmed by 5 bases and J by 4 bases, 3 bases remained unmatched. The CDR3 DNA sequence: TGTGCCAGCAGTTCAGGGGGCGGCTATGGCTACACCTTC. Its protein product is CASSSGGGYGYTF.

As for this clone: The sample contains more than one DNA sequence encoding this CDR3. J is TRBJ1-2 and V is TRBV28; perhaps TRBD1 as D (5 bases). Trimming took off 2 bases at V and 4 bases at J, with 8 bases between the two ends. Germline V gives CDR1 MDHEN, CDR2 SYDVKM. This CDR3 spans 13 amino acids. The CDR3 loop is CASSLTGGYGYTF. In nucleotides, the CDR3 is TGTGCCAGCAGTTTAACCGGGGGCTATGGCTACACCTTC.

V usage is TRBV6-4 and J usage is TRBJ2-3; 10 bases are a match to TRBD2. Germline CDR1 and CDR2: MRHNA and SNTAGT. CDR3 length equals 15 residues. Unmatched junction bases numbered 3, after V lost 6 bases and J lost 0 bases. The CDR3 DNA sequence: TGTGCCAGCAGGGCTAGCGGGAGAAGCACAGATACGCAGTATTTT. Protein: CASRASGRSTDTQYF.

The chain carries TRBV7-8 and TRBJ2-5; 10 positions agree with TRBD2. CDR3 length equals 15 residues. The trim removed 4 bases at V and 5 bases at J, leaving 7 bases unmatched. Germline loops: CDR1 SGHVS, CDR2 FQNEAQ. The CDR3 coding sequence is TGTGCCAGCAGCTCGTTTAGCGGGAGGACGGAGACCCAGTACTTC. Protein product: CASSSFSGRTETQYF.

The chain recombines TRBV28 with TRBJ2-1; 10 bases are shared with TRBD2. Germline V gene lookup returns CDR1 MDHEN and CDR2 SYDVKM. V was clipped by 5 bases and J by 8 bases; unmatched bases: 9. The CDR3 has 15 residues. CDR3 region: CASSPKEREGYEQFF. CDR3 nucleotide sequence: TGTGCCAGCAGTCCCAAGGAGCGGGAGGGCTATGAGCAGTTCTTC. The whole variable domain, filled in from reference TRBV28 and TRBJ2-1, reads DVKVTQSSRYLVKRTGEKVFLECVQDMDHENMFWYRQDPGLGLRLIYFSYDVKMKEKGDIPEGYSVSREKKERFSLILESASTNQTSMYLCASSPKEREGYEQFFGPGTRLTVL.

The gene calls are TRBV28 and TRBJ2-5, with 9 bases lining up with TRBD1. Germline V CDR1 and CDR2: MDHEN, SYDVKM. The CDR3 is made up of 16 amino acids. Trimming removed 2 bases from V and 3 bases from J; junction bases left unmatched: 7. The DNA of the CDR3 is TGTGCCAGCAGTTTAATCGCGAGACAGGGGGAAGAGACCCAGTACTTC. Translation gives CASSLIARQGEETQYF.

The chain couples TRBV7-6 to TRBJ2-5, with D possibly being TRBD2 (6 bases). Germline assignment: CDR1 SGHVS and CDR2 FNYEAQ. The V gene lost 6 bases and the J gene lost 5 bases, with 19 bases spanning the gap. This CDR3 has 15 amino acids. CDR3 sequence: CASSREAGRQETQYF. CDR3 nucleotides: TGTGCCAGCAGTAGAGAAGCGGGTCGTCAGGAGACCCAGTACTTC. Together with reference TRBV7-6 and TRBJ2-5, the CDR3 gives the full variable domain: GAGVSQSPRYKVTKRGQDVALRCDPISGHVSLYWYRQALGQGPEFLTYFNYEAQQDKSGLPNDRFSAERPEGSISTLTIQRTEQRDSAMYRCASSREAGRQETQYFGPGTRLLVL.

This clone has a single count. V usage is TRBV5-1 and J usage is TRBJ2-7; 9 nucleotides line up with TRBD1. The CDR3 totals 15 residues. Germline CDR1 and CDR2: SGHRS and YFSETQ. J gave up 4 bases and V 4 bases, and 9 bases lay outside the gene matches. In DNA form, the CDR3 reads TGCGCCAGCAGCCCGGGACAGGGAGGGGCGTACGAGCAGTACTTC. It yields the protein CASSPGQGGAYEQYF.

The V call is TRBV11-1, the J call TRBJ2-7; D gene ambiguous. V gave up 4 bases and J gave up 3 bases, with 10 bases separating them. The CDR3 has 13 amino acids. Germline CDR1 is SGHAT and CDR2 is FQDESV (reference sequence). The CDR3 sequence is CASSSNVGYEQYF. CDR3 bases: TGTGCCAGCAGCTCAAACGTGGGCTACGAGCAGTACTTC.

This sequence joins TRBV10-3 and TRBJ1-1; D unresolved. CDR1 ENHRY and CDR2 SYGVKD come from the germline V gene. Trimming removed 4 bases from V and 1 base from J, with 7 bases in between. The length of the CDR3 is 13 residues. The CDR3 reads CAISGSQNTEAFF. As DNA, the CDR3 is TGTGCCATCAGTGGTAGTCAGAACACTGAAGCTTTCTTT.

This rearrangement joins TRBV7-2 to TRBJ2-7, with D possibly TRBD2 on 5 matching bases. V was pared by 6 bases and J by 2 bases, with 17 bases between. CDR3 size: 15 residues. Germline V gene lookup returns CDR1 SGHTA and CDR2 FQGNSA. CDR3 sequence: CASSPWGENTYEQYF. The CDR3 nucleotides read TGTGCCAGCAGTCCTTGGGGAGAAAACACCTACGAGCAGTACTTC.

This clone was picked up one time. The DNA for the CDR3 is TGTGCCAGCAGTTACGGAGCGGGAGTCGGCGAGCAGTACTTC. It specifies CASSYGAGVGEQYF. The chain employs TRBV6-6 and TRBJ2-7; 8 bases are a match to TRBD2. The CDR3 spans 14 residues. Trimming removed 2 bases from V and 6 bases from J; junction bases left unmatched: 6. From germline, CDR1 is MNHNY and CDR2 SVGAGI (reference sequence).

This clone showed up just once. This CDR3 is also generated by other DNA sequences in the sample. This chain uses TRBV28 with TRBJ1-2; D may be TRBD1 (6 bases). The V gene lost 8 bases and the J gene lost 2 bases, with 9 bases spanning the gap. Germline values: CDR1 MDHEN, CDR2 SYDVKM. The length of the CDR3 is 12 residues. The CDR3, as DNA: TGTGCCAGCGGGGGCCCCAACTATGGCTACACCTTC. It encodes CASGGPNYGYTF.

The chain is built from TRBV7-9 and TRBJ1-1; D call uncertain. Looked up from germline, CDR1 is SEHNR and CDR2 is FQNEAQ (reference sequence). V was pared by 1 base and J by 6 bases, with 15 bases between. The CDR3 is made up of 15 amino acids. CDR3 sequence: CASSLVGDESPEAFF. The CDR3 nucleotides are TGTGCCAGCAGCTTAGTCGGGGATGAATCCCCTGAAGCTTTCTTT.

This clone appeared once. The CDR3 nucleotides are TGCGCCAGCAGCTCGACTAGCGGGGGTCCCTGGGTAAATGAGCAGTTCTTC. Its protein is CASSSTSGGPWVNEQFF. This chain uses TRBV5-1 with TRBJ2-1; 12 bases fit TRBD2. CDR3 size: 17 residues. Germline V gives CDR1 SGHRS, CDR2 YFSETQ. The V gene end was trimmed by 3 bases and the J gene end by 7 bases; junction bases not matched to a gene: 11.

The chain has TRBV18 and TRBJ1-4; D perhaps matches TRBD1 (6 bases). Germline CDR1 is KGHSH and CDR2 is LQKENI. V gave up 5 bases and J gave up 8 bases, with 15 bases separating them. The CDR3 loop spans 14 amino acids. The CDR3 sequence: CASSAGQLREKLFF. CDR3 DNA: TGTGCCAGCTCAGCCGGACAGTTGCGGGAAAAACTGTTTTTT.

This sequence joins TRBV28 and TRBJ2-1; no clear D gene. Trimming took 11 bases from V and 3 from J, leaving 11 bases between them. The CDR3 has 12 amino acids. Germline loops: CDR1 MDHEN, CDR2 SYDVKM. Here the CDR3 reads CAHSTIYNEQFF. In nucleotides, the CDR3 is TGTGCCCACTCAACGATCTACAATGAGCAGTTCTTC.

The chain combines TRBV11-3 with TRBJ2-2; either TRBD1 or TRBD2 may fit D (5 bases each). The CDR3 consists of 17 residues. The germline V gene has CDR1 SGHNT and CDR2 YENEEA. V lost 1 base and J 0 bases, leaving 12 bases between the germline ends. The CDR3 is CASSLGGWRANTGELFF. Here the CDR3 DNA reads TGTGCCAGCAGCTTAGGGGGCTGGCGGGCGAACACCGGGGAGCTGTTTTTT.

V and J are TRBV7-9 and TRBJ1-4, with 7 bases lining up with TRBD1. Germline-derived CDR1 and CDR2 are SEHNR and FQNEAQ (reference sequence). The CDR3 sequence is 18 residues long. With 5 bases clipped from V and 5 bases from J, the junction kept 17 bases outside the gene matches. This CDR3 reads CASSPSGTDKFRNEKLFF. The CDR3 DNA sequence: TGTGCCAGCAGCCCATCCGGGACAGATAAGTTCAGAAATGAAAAACTGTTTTTT.